This entry lists 14 T cell receptor beta chains sequenced from one sample in a study of T cells in localized non-small cell lung cancer. Method: immunoSEQ multiplex PCR; TCRdb's copy keeps in-frame clones and lacks some. The sample lists about 24,000 clones, 92% occurring once. Source: peripheral blood, taken before any cancer treatment. All receptors come from a woman aged 35-75 years with stage I lung adenocarcinoma.

The chain has TRBV15 and TRBJ1-1; D possibly corresponds to TRBD1 (5 bases). Looked up from germline, CDR1 is LNHNV and CDR2 is YYDKDF (reference sequence). The CDR3 spans 11 residues. The V and J ends lost 5 bases and 11 bases respectively, with 12 bases between them. The CDR3 coding sequence is TGTGCCACCAGCCTTCGGGGGGAGGCTTTCTTT. Translated: CATSLRGEAFF.

This clone was observed a handful of times. J is TRBJ1-5 and V is TRBV9; D is uncertain. From germline, CDR1 is SGDLS and CDR2 YYNGEE. V was cut by 4 bases and J by 6 bases, with 11 bases left in between. CDR3 length equals 13 residues. The CDR3 DNA sequence: TGTGCCAGCAGCCTGGAAGGTCTTCAGCCCCAGCATTTT. This translates into CASSLEGLQPQHF.

J is TRBJ2-6 and V is TRBV27; D possibly corresponds to TRBD2 (5 bases). This CDR3 is built from 15 residues. Per germline, CDR1 MNHEY and CDR2 SMNVEV (reference sequence). Trimming took 2 bases from V and 0 from J, leaving 5 bases between them. The CDR3 loop is CASSLGSSGANVLTF. CDR3 nucleotide sequence: TGTGCCAGCAGTTTAGGGAGCTCTGGGGCCAACGTCCTGACTTTC.

CDR3 in amino acids: CASSQTEPQPQPQHF. The CDR3 DNA follows: TGTGCCAGCAGCCAAACAGAACCCCAGCCTCAGCCCCAGCATTTT. V is TRBV7-9 and J is TRBJ1-5; D not resolved. V was shortened by 5 bases and J by 6 bases, with 17 bases between the two germline ends. Germline CDR1 is SEHNR and CDR2 is FQNEAQ (reference sequence). CDR3 length equals 15 residues.

The rearrangement links TRBV9 to TRBJ2-3; unclear D gene. CDR1 is SGDLS, CDR2 YYNGEE, per germline. CDR3 length equals 12 residues. Deletions cut 3 bases from V and 4 bases from J, with 6 bases between. DNA of the CDR3: TGTGCCAGCAGCGCAAAAGCAGATACGCAGTATTTT. Translated, it gives CASSAKADTQYF.

The chain has TRBV11-2 and TRBJ2-7; 10 positions match TRBD2. V gave up 1 base and J gave up 3 bases; unmatched junction bases: 3. Germline lookup yields CDR1 SGHAT and CDR2 FQNNGV. CDR3 size: 15 residues. The CDR3 DNA reads TGTGCCAGCAGCTTAGCCTCTAGCGGGGGCTACGAGCAGTACTTC. This codes for CASSLASSGGYEQYF.

This clone has only a few counts. V is TRBV5-1 and J is TRBJ1-2, with D tentatively TRBD1 (5 bases). Germline-derived CDR1 and CDR2 are SGHRS and YFSETQ. The CDR3 covers 13 residues. Trimming stripped 2 bases from V and 7 bases from J, with 12 bases between. CDR3 sequence (DNA): TGCGCCAGCAGCTTCGGGGCGCAGTCTGGCTACACCTTC. This encodes CASSFGAQSGYTF.

V and J are TRBV7-8 and TRBJ1-2; the D gene is possibly TRBD1 (6 bases). CDR1 is SGHVS, CDR2 FQNEAQ, per germline. This CDR3 has 15 amino acids. The germline V and J ends were trimmed by 1 base and 4 bases, with 13 bases remaining between them. CDR3 in amino acids: CASSLVGGRSYGYTF. As DNA, the CDR3 is TGTGCCAGCAGCTTAGTGGGGGGGCGCAGCTATGGCTACACCTTC.

In its sample, this clone was seen once. The rearrangement joins TRBV2 to TRBJ1-5, with D maybe TRBD1 (5 bases). The germline V gene has CDR1 SNHLY and CDR2 FYNNEI. Trimming removed 6 bases at V and 1 base at J, with 16 bases between. This CDR3 is built from 16 residues. CDR3 bases: TGTGCCAGCAGCGAAAACGGCCCAGGGAGCAATCAGCCCCAGCATTTT. This sequence encodes CASSENGPGSNQPQHF.

The rearrangement links TRBV5-4 to TRBJ2-3; D may be TRBD2 (5 bases). The germline V gene has CDR1 SGHNT and CDR2 YYREEE (reference sequence). V was clipped by 2 bases and J by 6 bases, with 16 bases between them. This CDR3 has 15 amino acids. The CDR3 loop is CASSFLERRMDTQYF. In DNA, the CDR3 is TGTGCCAGCAGCTTTTTGGAGAGGAGGATGGATACGCAGTATTTT.

The chain couples TRBV19 to TRBJ2-7; 9 positions match TRBD1. The germline gives CDR1 LNHDA, CDR2 SQIVND (reference sequence). CDR3 length: 16 amino acids. V gave up 5 bases and J gave up 3 bases; unmatched junction bases: 11. For the CDR3, the DNA is TGTGCCAGTAGTGCCAGAGGACAGGGGCGAAACTACGAGCAGTACTTC. This sequence encodes CASSARGQGRNYEQYF.

The chain recombines TRBV6-6 with TRBJ2-7; 7 bases line up with TRBD1. The CDR3 is 15 amino acids. With V trimmed by 6 bases and J by 6 bases, 14 bases remained unmatched. Germline V gene data show CDR1 as MNHNY and CDR2 as SVGAGI (reference sequence). The CDR3 DNA reads TGTGCCAGCAGCCCCCGGACAGGCTCCCTAGCCGAGCAGTACTTC. Its protein product is CASSPRTGSLAEQYF.

The chain combines TRBV28 with TRBJ1-1; D is unclear. The CDR3 sequence is 14 residues long. Trimming shortened V by 5 bases and J by 4 bases, and 14 bases separated the two germline ends. CDR1 and CDR2 from the germline V gene are MDHEN and SYDVKM. As DNA, the CDR3 is TGTGCCAGCAGTCTGCCCCGGGAGAGCACTGAAGCTTTCTTT. It specifies CASSLPRESTEAFF.

The V call is TRBV6-1, the J call TRBJ1-5; D remains ambiguous. V shed 10 bases and J shed 0 bases, with 10 bases lying between them. CDR3 size: 13 residues. Germline assignment: CDR1 MNHNS and CDR2 SASEGT. The CDR3 DNA sequence: TGTGCCACCCGGGGTTATAGCAATCAGCCCCAGCATTTT. Translation: CATRGYSNQPQHF.